The T cell receptor (beta chain) under discussion was sequenced for a study of T-cell memory formation after mild COVID-19. Looking at the study overall: Largely donor-specific TCR clusters were found. Findings and caveats of the study: Still unconfirmed is whether the second-wave clones peaking on day 37 recognized SARS-CoV-2. Certain responding clones were present in pre-infection memory, suggesting participation of cross-reactive memory. Contracting CD4+ clones lay largely in CM and EM, with CD8+ ones residing in EMRA.

V lost 2 bases to trimming and J lost 7 bases; unmatched junction nucleotides: 5. This CDR3 is built from 14 residues. CDR1 MNHEY and CDR2 SMNVEV come from the germline V gene (reference sequence). On this clonotype: Its antigen is undetermined.

TCRdb reprocessed the 5' RACE reads via MiXCR and lists one record per CDR3 protein. The sample holds fewer than 650,000 distinct CDR3 sequences, about 18% seen once. The sequenced sample consisted of PBMCs or a T cell subset sorted from them (not recorded which). The chain employs TRBV27 and TRBJ2-1; TRBD2 matches 7 bases. The sequence derives from an adult woman who had mild COVID-19 (a few samples of this study predate the infection). Cell type and time point are not known. CDR3: CASSLGPGRNEQFF. The CDR3 region has the DNA TGTGCCAGCAGTTTAGGCCCCGGGAGGAATGAGCAGTTCTTC.